The rows below give T cell receptor beta chains drawn from one sample of a study of cytomegalovirus exposure and HLA in healthy donors. Profiling relied on immunoSEQ multiplex PCR, and the TCRdb table lists in-frame clones only, not all of them. This table has some 140,000 clones, around 80% appearing once. Sequencing was carried out using PBMCs. The receptors were sampled from a man between 40 and 49 years old in good health and CMV-seropositive. CDR3s include the opening cysteine and the closing phenylalanine or tryptophan. Fields, in order: V gene, clone size, D gene, J gene, CDR3 DNA, CDR3 protein. D genes are given only for firm matches. Some rows have no size entry. The others give once, few or many, or a class for an expanded clone.

TRBV6-1,NA,NA,TRBJ1-5,TGTGCCAGCAGTGAGAGGGAAACCCAGCCCCAGCATTTT,CASSERETQPQHF
TRBV28,NA,NA,TRBJ2-7,TGTGCCAGCAGCCCATTCAGGGCCTCCTACGAGCAGTACTTC,CASSPFRASYEQYF
TRBV7-9,NA,NA,TRBJ1-5,TGTGCCAGCAGCTTAGCGCTCAGGCAGCACAATCAGCCCCAGCATTTT,CASSLALRQHNQPQHF
TRBV7-7,NA,NA,TRBJ2-7,TGTGCCAGCAGCTTAGCCTTGGGCGGGGTGTACGAGCAGTACTTC,CASSLALGGVYEQYF
TRBV9,NA,TRBD2,TRBJ2-2,TGTGCCAGCAGCGTAGGGCTAGCGGGTTTAAGCACCGGGGAGCTGTTTTTT,CASSVGLAGLSTGELFF
TRBV10-2,NA,TRBD2,TRBJ2-7,TGCGCCAGCACCGATCTGTTGGGGGCGGGAGGAGGCGAGCAGTACTTC,CASTDLLGAGGGEQYF
TRBV7-9,NA,TRBD2,TRBJ2-1,TGTGCCAGCAGCCTGGGGCTAGCGGGAGAGGATGAGCAGTTCTTC,CASSLGLAGEDEQFF
TRBV18,NA,TRBD1,TRBJ1-2,TGTGCCAGCTCACCGAGACAGGGGGCGCGTCAGGACTATGGCTACACCTTC,CASSPRQGARQDYGYTF
TRBV5-4,NA,NA,TRBJ1-2,TGTGCCAGCAGCTTGGCGGATGGGACTACGGGAGGCTACACCTTC,CASSLADGTTGGYTF
TRBV9,NA,NA,TRBJ2-2,TGTGCCAGCAGCGTAGACCGCGGGACCGGGGAGCTGTTTTTT,CASSVDRGTGELFF
TRBV11-2,NA,TRBD1,TRBJ1-4,TGTGCCAGCAGCCCATTAACAGGGGGCCTCAATGAAAAACTGTTTTTT,CASSPLTGGLNEKLFF
TRBV4-2,NA,NA,TRBJ1-2,TGTGCCAGCAGCCAAGATCAGAGGAGCGGGTCGTACTACACCTTC,CASSQDQRSGSYYTF
TRBV15,NA,TRBD1,TRBJ1-6,TGTGCCACCAGCAGAGCCGGGACAGGGAGCTCCTATAATTCACCCCTCCACTTT,CATSRAGTGSSYNSPLHF
TRBV10-3,NA,NA,TRBJ1-6,TGTGCCATCAGGGCACAGGGAACCTATAATTCACCCCTCCACTTT,CAIRAQGTYNSPLHF
TRBV9,NA,NA,TRBJ1-2,TGTGCCAGCAGCGTAGCTAAGGGGAAGAACTATGGCTACACCTTC,CASSVAKGKNYGYTF
TRBV6-5,NA,NA,TRBJ2-7,TGTGCCAGCGGGGGCCCCCCCAACGAGCAGTACTTC,CASGGPPNEQYF
TRBV2,NA,TRBD2,TRBJ2-3,TGTGCCAGCAGTGAGTTGGTGGGCGGGAGGGCCAAAGATACGCAGTATTTT,CASSELVGGRAKDTQYF
TRBV30,NA,TRBD2,TRBJ2-5,TGTGCCTGGAGTGCCTCGGGACTAAGAAGCCAAGAGACCCAGTACTTC,CAWSASGLRSQETQYF
TRBV5-1,NA,TRBD2,TRBJ2-1,TGCGCCAGCAGCCTTAGCGGGAGTCGGGACAATGAGCAGTTCTTC,CASSLSGSRDNEQFF
TRBV30,NA,TRBD2,TRBJ2-1,TGTGCCTGGAAAGAGCGGGAGGTCTCCAGAGAGCAGTTCTTC,CAWKEREVSREQFF
TRBV2,NA,NA,TRBJ1-5,TGTGCCATACAGGAGCAGAATCAGCCCCAGCATTTT,CAIQEQNQPQHF
TRBV7-7,NA,NA,TRBJ2-7,TGTGCTAGCAGCGCCTCCGGGACAAGCTACGAGCAGTACTTC,CASSASGTSYEQYF
TRBV19,NA,NA,TRBJ2-3,TGTGCCAGTAGTATCCAGCGGAGCACAGATACGCAGTATTTT,CASSIQRSTDTQYF
TRBV5-1,NA,NA,TRBJ2-2,TGCGCCAGCAGCTTGGAACACCCGAACACCGGGGAGCTGTTTTTT,CASSLEHPNTGELFF
TRBV7-8,NA,TRBD2,TRBJ2-1,TGTGCCAGCAGCTTCCACTCCGGTCTAGCGGTTTACAATGAGCAGTTCTTC,CASSFHSGLAVYNEQFF
TRBV11-3,NA,NA,TRBJ2-7,TGTGCCAGCAGTAAGAGTAGGAGCTCCTACGAGCAGTACTTC,CASSKSRSSYEQYF
TRBV6-5,NA,NA,TRBJ1-2,TGTGCCAGCAGTTCTCCGGGACAATCCACCTATGGCTACACCTTC,CASSSPGQSTYGYTF
TRBV5-1,NA,NA,TRBJ2-2,TGCGCCAGCAGCCTGACATTGGCGGGCGGGGAGCTGTTTTTT,CASSLTLAGGELFF
TRBV5-8,NA,NA,TRBJ2-5,TGTGCCAGCAGGCCGCGTGTAGAGACCCAGTACTTC,CASRPRVETQYF
TRBV28,NA,TRBD1,TRBJ1-1,TGTGCCAGCAGTTGGGACAGGGAAGCTTTCTTT,CASSWDREAFF
TRBV28,NA,TRBD2,TRBJ2-1,TGTGCCAGCAAGGGACTAGGGGGTGAGCAGTTCTTC,CASKGLGGEQFF
TRBV9,few,TRBD1,TRBJ2-7,TGTGCCAGTAGCCCCGGGACAGCGAGCTCCTACGAGCAGTACTTC,CASSPGTASSYEQYF
TRBV12-2,NA,NA,TRBJ2-7,TGTGCAAGTCGCTTAGCTCCTAGGGGCCACGAGCAGTACTTC,CASRLAPRGHEQYF
TRBV25-1,few,NA,TRBJ1-5,TGTGCCAGCAGTGAATCTTACTCCGCCCAGCCCCAGCATTTT,CASSESYSAQPQHF
TRBV10-1,NA,NA,TRBJ2-1,TGCGCCAGCACCACGGGACTCTTCGGGAAGCAGTTCTTC,CASTTGLFGKQFF
TRBV6-1,NA,TRBD2,TRBJ2-7,TGTGCCAGCCGATCGTTACTAGCGGGTCCCTACGAGCAGTACTTC,CASRSLLAGPYEQYF
TRBV5-1,NA,TRBD1,TRBJ1-1,TGCGCCAGCAGCTCACAGGGGGCAGCAGCTTTCTTT,CASSSQGAAAFF
TRBV4-2,NA,NA,TRBJ1-2,TGTGCCAGCAGCCAAGATCGGGTACCCGGGGGCTACACCTTC,CASSQDRVPGGYTF
TRBV29-1,NA,TRBD2,TRBJ2-5,TGCAGCGTCGGGACTAGCGGCCGACAAGAGACCCAGTACTTC,CSVGTSGRQETQYF
TRBV5-1,NA,TRBD2,TRBJ2-1,TGCGCCAGCAGCTTGAGGACTAGTCAGGAGGGTGAGCAGTTCTTC,CASSLRTSQEGEQFF
TRBV5-1,NA,TRBD2,TRBJ2-1,TGCGCCAGCAGCTCGGGACTAGCGGGAAATGAGCAGTTCTTC,CASSSGLAGNEQFF
TRBV6-1,NA,TRBD1,TRBJ1-1,TGTGCCAGCCTACAGGGGGCCGGGAGCACTGAAGCTTTCTTT,CASLQGAGSTEAFF
TRBV6-4,once,NA,TRBJ1-2,TGTGCCAGCAGTGACTTGCCAGCTAACTATGGCTACACCTTC,CASSDLPANYGYTF
TRBV6-5,NA,NA,TRBJ2-7,TGTGCCAGCAGTTACTTAACTGACTCCTACGAGCAGTACTTC,CASSYLTDSYEQYF
TRBV7-3,few,TRBD1,TRBJ1-6,TGTGCCAGCAGCTTAGCCGGACAGGCTTATAATTCACCCCTCCACTTT,CASSLAGQAYNSPLHF
TRBV29-1,few,NA,TRBJ2-6,TGCAGCGTTGATCAGGGGTCTGGGGCCAACGTCCTGACTTTC,CSVDQGSGANVLTF
TRBV6-1,NA,TRBD1,TRBJ1-2,TGTGCCAGCAGTGAAAAGGGACAGGGGGTTGGCTATGGCTACACCTTC,CASSEKGQGVGYGYTF
TRBV19,NA,NA,TRBJ2-6,TGTGCCAGCTTGGATTTTCAGACAGTCGGTTCGGGGGCCAACGTCCTGACTTTC,CASLDFQTVGSGANVLTF
TRBV6-5,NA,NA,TRBJ2-7,TGTGCCAGCATCGGGAGGGGGCGCAGCGAGCAGTACTTC,CASIGRGRSEQYF
TRBV14,NA,TRBD2,TRBJ2-2,TGTGCCAGCAGCCCTAGACTAGCGGGAGCCGGGGAGCTGTTTTTT,CASSPRLAGAGELFF
TRBV30,NA,NA,TRBJ1-4,TGTGCCTGGAGTGGAGGGTCTAATGAAAAACTGTTTTTT,CAWSGGSNEKLFF
TRBV11-1,NA,NA,TRBJ1-2,TGTGCCAGCTCGCGACAGGACTATGGCTACACCTTC,CASSRQDYGYTF
TRBV4-2,NA,NA,TRBJ2-1,TGTGCCAGCAGCCCGGGTCGGTACAATGAGCAGTTCTTC,CASSPGRYNEQFF
TRBV27,NA,TRBD2,TRBJ2-1,TGTGCCAGCAGTCCCCTAGCGGGAGGTATCGACAATGAGCAGTTCTTC,CASSPLAGGIDNEQFF
TRBV2,NA,NA,TRBJ1-5,TGTGCCAGCAGATTGGCGGGGGGAAATCAGCCCCAGCATTTT,CASRLAGGNQPQHF
TRBV11-2,NA,NA,TRBJ1-5,TGTGCCAGCAGCTTAGATTTCCGGGGAAATCAGCCCCAGCATTTT,CASSLDFRGNQPQHF
TRBV9,NA,TRBD2,TRBJ2-2,TGTGCCAGCAGCACGGGACTAGCGGGATCCACCGGGGAGCTGTTTTTT,CASSTGLAGSTGELFF
TRBV6-5,NA,NA,TRBJ2-1,TGTGCCAGCAGTTACGCCTACCTCTCCTACAATGAGCAGTTCTTC,CASSYAYLSYNEQFF
TRBV10-1,once,NA,TRBJ2-7,TGCGCCAGCAGTGAGAAGACGGACTTCTCCTACGAGCAGTACTTC,CASSEKTDFSYEQYF
TRBV19,NA,TRBD1,TRBJ2-5,TGTGCCAGTAGTACCCTGGACAGGGGGCTGGGAGAGACCCAGTACTTC,CASSTLDRGLGETQYF